This TCR beta chain was captured by sequencing in a study of shared clonotypes between healthy human individuals. Study details: In total, the donors were two women and a few men aged 18 to 49.

The trim removed 7 bases at V and 0 bases at J, leaving 3 bases unmatched. The CDR3 covers 14 residues. Per germline, CDR1 LGHNT and CDR2 FRNRAP. Per the original methods: ImmunoSEQ supplied junction-only sequences lacking quality scores, so filtering was different. Method: immunoSEQ multiplex PCR; TCRdb's copy keeps in-frame clones and lacks some. The DNA was the basis for D and trimming; V, J and clone size are from that table. The sample includes millions of clones, 85% to 95% of them seen just once. CD4+ cells yielded CD45RA+ naive and CD45RA-negative memory subsets. This TCR came from a young man in good health. The sample comprised naive CD4+ T cells sorted from blood. The subset denotes: CD45RA+ positively selected. The rearrangement uses TRBV12-5 and TRBJ2-7; 10 nucleotides match TRBD2. CDR3 sequence reads: CASEASGSSYEQYF. CDR3 sequence (DNA): TGTGCTAGTGAGGCTAGCGGGAGCTCCTACGAGCAGTACTTC.